Below are 13 T cell receptor beta chains sequenced from a single sample in a study of CD4 and CD8 cells across lung adenocarcinoma regions. Each CDR3 protein is one row after TCRdb ran MiXCR on the PCR reads. The data hold 12,000 or so distinct CDR3 sequences, with over 45% observed a single time. The specimen sequenced was CD8+ T cells from the margin of a lung tumor. The receptors were sampled from a male donor with lung adenocarcinoma. The CD4 and CD8 labels of this study may be unreliable.

This clonotype occurred many times. The chain combines TRBV14 with TRBJ2-7; D might be TRBD2 (6 bases). This CDR3 is 12 amino acids long. Trimming removed 3 bases at V and 4 bases at J, with 7 bases between. Germline CDR1 SGHDN, CDR2 FVKESK. The DNA of the CDR3 is TGTGCCAGCAGCCAGGGGGGTTACGAGCAGTACTTC. Residues: CASSQGGYEQYF.

This clonotype was recorded at least ten times. This chain connects TRBV12-3 or TRBV12-4 to TRBJ2-5; no definite D call. Gene TRBJ2-7 matches the end of the DNA better, so the J call may be wrong. This CDR3 is built from 14 residues. CDR3 nucleotide sequence: TGTGCCAGCAGTTTAACGGTCGGAGCCTACGAGCAGTACTTC. Encoded protein: CASSLTVGAYEQYF.

A single count supports this clonotype. An end of the junction does not agree with germline; a read error may underlie this. This rearrangement joins TRBV27 to TRBJ2-3; D might be TRBD2 (5 bases). Germline CDR1 reads MNHEY; CDR2 reads SMNVEV (reference sequence). The CDR3 is 15 amino acids. DNA for the CDR3: TGTGCCAGCAGGTCAGTTAGTGGGAGCAAAGAGACGCAGTACTTT. It is translated as CASRSVSGSKETQYF.

V gene TRBV6-4 combines with J gene TRBJ2-5; D perhaps matches TRBD2 (7 bases). Germline V CDR1 and CDR2: MRHNA, SNTAGT. The V and J ends lost 6 bases and 1 base respectively, with 18 bases between them. CDR3 length: 16 residues. The DNA for the CDR3 is TGTGCCAGCAGGGGGGGCGGGGGCCGTGGCCAAGAGACCCAGTACTTC. Encoded protein: CASRGGGGRGQETQYF.

This clonotype was counted only a few times. The chain is built from TRBV7-6 and TRBJ2-1, with TRBD1 matching 9 bases. The end of the DNA is better explained by TRBJ2-7, so the J call may be wrong. Germline V gene lookup returns CDR1 SGHVS and CDR2 FNYEAQ. The CDR3 contains 15 residues. The CDR3 nucleotides read TGTGCCAGCAGCAAAAGACAGGGGGTTGACAATGAGCAGTACTTC. This gives the protein CASSKRQGVDNEQYF.

This clonotype was picked up a small number of times. The gene calls are TRBV6-5 and TRBJ2-3; D is possibly TRBD1 (6 bases). CDR1 and CDR2 (germline): MNHEY, SVGAGI. The ends were cut back, 0 bases at V and 1 base at J, with 11 bases in the middle. CDR3 length equals 16 residues. DNA of the CDR3: TGTGCCAGCAGTTACTCCCAGGGGCTGGGCACAGATACGCAGTATTTT. Amino acid sequence: CASSYSQGLGTDTQYF.

Judged by abundance, this clonotype is medium-sized. This chain joins TRBV6-2 or TRBV6-3 and TRBJ2-1, with D perhaps TRBD1 (7 bases). Germline lookup yields CDR1 MNHEY and CDR2 SVGEGT. The V and J ends lost 5 bases and 6 bases respectively, with 14 bases between them. The CDR3 extends over 14 amino acids. The CDR3 DNA follows: TGTGCCAGCAGTACGAGGAGGGGGCTCAATGAGCAGTTCTTC. Protein: CASSTRRGLNEQFF.

Note on this clonotype: The conserved final phenylalanine or tryptophan is absent from the CDR3, which likely points to a read error. The chain couples TRBV27 to TRBJ2-5, with D maybe TRBD1 (5 bases). This CDR3 is built from 13 residues. Per germline, CDR1 MNHEY and CDR2 SMNVEV (reference sequence). The CDR3 loop reads CASSGRVKTSQYL. The CDR3 DNA reads TGTGCGAGCAGTGGCAGGGTGAAAACGTCCCAGTACTTG.

The J gene is TRBJ2-5, the V gene TRBV27, with D perhaps TRBD1 or TRBD2 (6 bases each). The CDR3 runs to 16 residues. Trimming cost V 6 bases and J 4 bases, with 21 bases left between them. The germline V gene encodes CDR1 MNHEY and CDR2 SMNVEV (reference sequence). In DNA, the CDR3 is TGTGCCAGCAGGTGGGTCGGGGGCCGGGACACAGAGACCCAGTACTTC. Amino acids: CASRWVGGRDTETQYF.

This clonotype has ten or more counts. The CDR3 region is CASSFVATGANYGYTF. The DNA for the CDR3 is TGTGCCAGCAGTTTTGTAGCTACGGGCGCAAACTATGGCTACACCTTC. This rearrangement joins TRBV28 to TRBJ1-2; D gene unclear. The V gene's germline CDR1 is MDHEN and CDR2 SYDVKM. CDR3 size: 16 residues. V gave up 3 bases and J gave up 2 bases, with 16 bases separating them.

This clonotype was observed a few times. This may arise from a read error, as a much more abundant clone is one base away. The chain has TRBV7-3 and TRBJ2-7; 11 bases map to TRBD1. The CDR3 spans 16 residues. V gave up 5 bases and J gave up 7 bases; unmatched junction bases: 13. Germline values: CDR1 SGHTA, CDR2 FQGTGA. CDR3 in amino acids: CASSTGTGGSYNEQYF. CDR3 DNA: TGTGCCAGCAGCACCGGGACAGGGGGGTCCTACAATGAGCAGTACTTC.

This clonotype was picked up a small number of times. The V gene is TRBV6-1, the J gene TRBJ2-6; 8 bases are shared with TRBD1. With V trimmed by 7 bases and J by 2 bases, 10 bases remained unmatched. The CDR3 covers 17 residues. Germline V gives CDR1 MNHNS, CDR2 SASEGT. The CDR3 nucleotides are TGTGCCAGCAAAATCCGGGACAGGAGCGCTGGGGCCAACGTCCTGACTTTC. Amino acids: CASKIRDRSAGANVLTF.

The chain recombines TRBV27 with TRBJ2-4; D tentatively reads TRBD1 or TRBD2 (5 bases each). Per germline, CDR1 MNHEY and CDR2 SMNVEV (reference sequence). The length of the CDR3 is 13 residues. Trimming shortened V by 10 bases and J by 13 bases, and 23 bases separated the two germline ends. The CDR3 region is CATGPFAKNTQYF. The CDR3 DNA is TGTGCCACGGGGCCGTTTGCCAAAAACACGCAGTACTTC.